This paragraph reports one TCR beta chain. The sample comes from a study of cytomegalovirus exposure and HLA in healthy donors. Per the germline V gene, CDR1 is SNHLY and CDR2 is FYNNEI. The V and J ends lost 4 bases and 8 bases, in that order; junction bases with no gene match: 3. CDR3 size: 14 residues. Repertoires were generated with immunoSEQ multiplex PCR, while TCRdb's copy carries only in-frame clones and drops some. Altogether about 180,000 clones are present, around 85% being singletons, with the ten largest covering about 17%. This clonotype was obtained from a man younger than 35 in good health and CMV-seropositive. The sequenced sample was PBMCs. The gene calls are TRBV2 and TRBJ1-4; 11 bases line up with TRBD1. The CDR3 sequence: CASSGTGGEEKLFF. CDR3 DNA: TGTGCCAGCAGTGGGACAGGGGGCGAGGAAAAACTGTTTTTT.